The T cell receptor (beta chain) under discussion was sequenced for a study of graft-versus-host responses after intestinal transplantation. About the study: After anti-thymocyte globulin induction, recipients took tacrolimus and steroids for approximately 3 years.

A remark on this clone: Its antigen is currently unknown.

Measured with immunoSEQ multiplex PCR; TCRdb has only the in-frame clones, and not every one. The repertoire holds 20,000 to 30,000 clones, with around 80% as singletons. Study-wide points: GvH clones detected in recipient marrow included some appearing first in ileum or blood.

CDR1 is SGHDN, CDR2 FVKESK, per germline. CDR3 length: 13 amino acids. V was clipped by 4 bases and J by 8 bases, with 9 bases between them. The source of this sequence is a human donor who received an intestinal transplant. The chain joins TRBV14 to TRBJ1-6; no reliable D call. The sequencing used unstimulated CD4+ T cells sorted from spleen or lymph node cells, collected before intestinal transplant. CDR3 nucleotide sequence: TGTGCCAGCAGCCCCCGACCTTATTCACCCCTCCACTTT. It translates to CASSPRPYSPLHF.